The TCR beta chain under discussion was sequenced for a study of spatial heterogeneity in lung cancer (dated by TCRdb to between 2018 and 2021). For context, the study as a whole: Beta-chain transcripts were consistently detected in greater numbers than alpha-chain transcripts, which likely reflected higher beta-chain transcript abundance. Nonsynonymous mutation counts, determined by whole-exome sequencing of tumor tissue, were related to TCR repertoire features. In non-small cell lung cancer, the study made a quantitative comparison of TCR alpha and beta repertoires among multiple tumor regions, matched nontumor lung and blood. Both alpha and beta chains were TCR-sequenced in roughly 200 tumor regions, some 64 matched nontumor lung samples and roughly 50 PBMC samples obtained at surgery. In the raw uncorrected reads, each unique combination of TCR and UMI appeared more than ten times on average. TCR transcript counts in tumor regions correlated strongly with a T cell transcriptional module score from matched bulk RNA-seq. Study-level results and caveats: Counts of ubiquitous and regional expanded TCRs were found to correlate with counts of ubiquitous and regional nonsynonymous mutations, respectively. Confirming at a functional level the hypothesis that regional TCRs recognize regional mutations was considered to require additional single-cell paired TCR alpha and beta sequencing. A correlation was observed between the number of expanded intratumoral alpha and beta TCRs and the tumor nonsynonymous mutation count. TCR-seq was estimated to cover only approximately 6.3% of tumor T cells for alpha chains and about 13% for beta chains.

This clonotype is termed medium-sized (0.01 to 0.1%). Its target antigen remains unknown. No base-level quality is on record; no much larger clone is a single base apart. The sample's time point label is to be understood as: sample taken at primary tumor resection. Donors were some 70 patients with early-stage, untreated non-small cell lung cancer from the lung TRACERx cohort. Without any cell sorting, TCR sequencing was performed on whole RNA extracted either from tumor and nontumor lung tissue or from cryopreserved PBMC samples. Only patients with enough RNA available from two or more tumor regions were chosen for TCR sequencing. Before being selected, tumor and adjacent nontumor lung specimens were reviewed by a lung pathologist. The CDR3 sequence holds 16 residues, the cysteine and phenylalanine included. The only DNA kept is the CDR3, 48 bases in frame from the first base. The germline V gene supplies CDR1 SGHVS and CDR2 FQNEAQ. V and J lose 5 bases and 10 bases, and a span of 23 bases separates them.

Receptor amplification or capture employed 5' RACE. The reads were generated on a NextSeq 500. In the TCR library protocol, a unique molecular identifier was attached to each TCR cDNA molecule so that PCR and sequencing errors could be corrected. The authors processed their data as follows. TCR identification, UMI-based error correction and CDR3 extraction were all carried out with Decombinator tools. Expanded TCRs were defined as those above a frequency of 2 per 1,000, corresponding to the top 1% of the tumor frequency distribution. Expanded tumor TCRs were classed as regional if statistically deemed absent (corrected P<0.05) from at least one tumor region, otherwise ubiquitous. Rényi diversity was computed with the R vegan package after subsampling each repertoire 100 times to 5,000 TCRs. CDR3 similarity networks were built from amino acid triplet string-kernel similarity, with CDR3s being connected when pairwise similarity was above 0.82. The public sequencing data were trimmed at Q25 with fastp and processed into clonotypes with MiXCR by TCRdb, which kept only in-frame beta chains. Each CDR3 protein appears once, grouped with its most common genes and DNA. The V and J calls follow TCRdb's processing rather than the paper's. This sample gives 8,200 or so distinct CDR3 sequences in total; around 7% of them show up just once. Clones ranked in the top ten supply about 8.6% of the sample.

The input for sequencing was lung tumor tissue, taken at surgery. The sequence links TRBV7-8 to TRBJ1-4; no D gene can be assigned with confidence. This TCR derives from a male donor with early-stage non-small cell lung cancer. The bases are TGTGCCAGCAGCCCCGGCCGGGTTGCAAGTCTGGGAAAACTGTTTTTT. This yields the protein CASSPGRVASLGKLFF.